The rows below give T cell receptor beta chains drawn from one sample of a study of blood T cell repertoires in COVID-19. Assay: immunoSEQ multiplex PCR; the TCRdb copy retains only in-frame clones and omits some. The table lists fewer than 350,000 clones, about 86% of them singletons. Specimen: peripheral blood. All receptors derive from a woman in her fifties or sixties with active or convalescent COVID-19. Each CDR3 is given with its conserved first and last residue. D genes are given only for firm matches. Size tells how often a clone was seen (once, few, many) or the class of an expanded clone, and some rows leave it out.

v_call,clone_size,j_call,d_call,cdr3_aa,cdr3_nt
TRBV5-1,.,TRBJ2-1,TRBD2,CASTPGTSGGSYNEQFF,TGCGCCAGCACCCCCGGGACTAGCGGGGGCTCCTACAATGAGCAGTTCTTC
TRBV20-1,.,TRBJ2-7,.,CSAPSAYEQYF,TGCAGTGCTCCCAGTGCCTACGAGCAGTACTTC
TRBV18,.,TRBJ2-5,.,CASSPLGKETQYF,TGTGCCAGCTCTCCCCTCGGGAAAGAGACCCAGTACTTC
TRBV24-1,.,TRBJ1-1,TRBD1,CATSDEQGAGTEAFF,TGTGCCACCAGTGATGAACAGGGGGCTGGCACTGAAGCTTTCTTT
TRBV9,once,TRBJ2-3,.,CASSVDGGGTDTQYF,TGTGCCAGCAGCGTAGATGGCGGGGGCACAGATACGCAGTATTTT
TRBV7-9,.,TRBJ1-2,TRBD1,CASSSSWTGFYGYTF,TGTGCCAGCAGCTCCTCCTGGACAGGATTCTATGGCTACACCTTC
TRBV11-2,.,TRBJ2-5,TRBD2,CASSLAASGGEETQYF,TGTGCCAGCAGCTTAGCGGCTAGCGGGGGGGAAGAGACCCAGTACTTC
TRBV3-1/TRBV3-2,.,TRBJ1-5,.,CASSFSGEQPQHF,TGTGCCAGCAGCTTTTCAGGGGAACAGCCCCAGCATTTT
TRBV10-3,.,TRBJ2-1,TRBD1,CAISDQTGEAYNEQFF,TGTGCCATCAGTGACCAGACAGGGGAGGCCTACAATGAGCAGTTCTTC
TRBV19,.,TRBJ1-5,.,CASSTFGGARDSPQHF,TGTGCCAGTTCCACCTTTGGAGGGGCGCGGGATTCGCCCCAGCATTTT
TRBV7-8,.,TRBJ1-1,TRBD1,CASRPAQGGVNTEAFF,TGTGCCAGCAGACCTGCACAGGGGGGGGTGAACACTGAAGCTTTCTTT
TRBV5-6,medium-sized,TRBJ1-2,TRBD1,CASSLDGTGFNYGYTF,TGTGCCAGCAGCTTGGACGGGACAGGGTTTAACTATGGCTACACCTTC
TRBV2,.,TRBJ2-7,.,CASSLPPGAYEQYF,TGTGCCAGCAGCCTACCGCCAGGGGCCTACGAGCAGTACTTC
TRBV2,.,TRBJ1-2,TRBD1,CASSQTGSYGYTF,TGTGCCAGCAGTCAGACAGGGAGTTATGGCTACACCTTC
TRBV4-2,once,TRBJ1-2,TRBD1,CASSQPDRGNYGYTF,TGTGCCAGCAGCCAACCTGACAGGGGAAACTATGGCTACACCTTC
TRBV7-9,.,TRBJ1-1,.,CASSAFESTEAFF,TGTGCCAGCAGCGCGTTCGAGAGCACTGAAGCTTTCTTT
TRBV6-5,.,TRBJ1-2,TRBD1,CASSSTGLGYTF,TGTGCCAGCAGTTCGACAGGGCTAGGCTACACCTTC
TRBV5-1,.,TRBJ2-5,.,CASRLTGSETQYF,TGCGCCAGCAGGTTGACAGGAAGTGAGACCCAGTACTTC
TRBV5-5,.,TRBJ2-5,TRBD2,CASSLGTSGDETQYF,TGTGCCAGCAGCCTGGGGACTAGCGGGGACGAGACCCAGTACTTC
TRBV9,.,TRBJ2-7,.,CASSGGSGVYEQYF,TGTGCCAGCAGCGGGGGTAGCGGAGTCTACGAGCAGTACTTC
TRBV7-9,.,TRBJ2-3,TRBD1,CASSWDRVMGRGTDTQYF,TGTGCCAGCAGCTGGGACAGGGTAATGGGGAGGGGCACAGATACGCAGTATTTT
TRBV5-5,once,TRBJ1-1,.,CASSYRAENTEAFF,TGTGCCAGCAGCTACCGAGCCGAGAACACTGAAGCTTTCTTT
TRBV12-5,.,TRBJ1-1,.,CASGLSPDYNTEAFF,TGTGCTAGTGGTTTGAGCCCCGATTATAACACTGAAGCTTTCTTT
TRBV6-5,.,TRBJ2-2,TRBD2,CASSYSTGGYTGELFF,TGTGCCAGCAGTTACTCCACGGGGGGGTACACCGGGGAGCTGTTTTTT
TRBV19,.,TRBJ2-7,TRBD2,CASSMRTSGGPTYEQYF,TGTGCCAGTAGTATGAGGACTAGCGGGGGACCGACCTACGAGCAGTACTTC
TRBV7-2,once,TRBJ2-3,TRBD2,CASSLTGGGRPSTDTQYF,TGTGCCAGCAGCTTGACCGGCGGGGGACGACCTAGCACAGATACGCAGTATTTT
TRBV11-3,.,TRBJ2-1,.,CASSLGYQGYNEQFF,TGTGCCAGCAGCTTAGGTTACCAGGGCTACAATGAGCAGTTCTTC
TRBV5-6,few,TRBJ2-1,.,CASSLGTALDNEQFF,TGTGCCAGCAGCCTCGGGACTGCCTTAGACAATGAGCAGTTCTTC
TRBV7-2,.,TRBJ2-7,.,CASSLEAWSSYEQYF,TGTGCCAGCAGCTTAGAGGCTTGGAGCTCCTACGAGCAGTACTTC
TRBV12-5,.,TRBJ2-2,.,CASGAGLPRNTGELFF,TGTGCTAGTGGTGCGGGTCTACCTCGGAACACCGGGGAGCTGTTTTTT
TRBV30,many,TRBJ2-6,TRBD1,CAWSRDRVPRGANVLTF,TGTGCCTGGAGCCGGGACAGGGTACCTCGAGGGGCCAACGTCCTGACTTTC
TRBV6-2/TRBV6-3,.,TRBJ2-2,TRBD1,CASSPPRQGTRELFF,TGTGCCAGCAGCCCCCCGAGACAGGGTACAAGGGAGCTGTTTTTT
TRBV24-1,few,TRBJ1-2,.,CATSDQIGYTF,TGTGCCACCAGTGATCAGATCGGCTACACCTTC
TRBV9,few,TRBJ2-1,.,CASSARGARGNEQFF,TGTGCCAGCAGCGCCCGGGGGGCGAGGGGGAATGAGCAGTTCTTC
TRBV18,.,TRBJ1-5,.,CASSPSRINQPQHF,TGTGCCAGCTCACCTAGCAGAATCAATCAGCCCCAGCATTTT
TRBV5-6,.,TRBJ2-3,TRBD2,CASSFSGLAADTQYF,TGTGCCAGCAGCTTTTCTGGACTAGCCGCCGATACGCAGTATTTT
TRBV18,.,TRBJ2-3,.,CASSPLYRIPTDTQYF,TGTGCCAGCTCACCGCTATACAGGATCCCCACAGATACGCAGTATTTT
TRBV19,.,TRBJ2-7,.,CASSKGHNSYEQYF,TGTGCCAGTAGTAAGGGGCACAACTCCTACGAGCAGTACTTC
TRBV11-2,.,TRBJ2-1,TRBD2,CASRPLAGGRYNEQFF,TGTGCCAGCAGACCATTAGCGGGGGGCCGATACAATGAGCAGTTCTTC
TRBV7-3,.,TRBJ2-1,.,CASSSLGQGFNEQFF,TGTGCCAGCAGCTCCTTGGGGCAAGGCTTCAATGAGCAGTTCTTC
TRBV7-9,few,TRBJ2-5,.,CASRKDSHQETQYF,TGTGCCAGCAGGAAGGACAGTCACCAAGAGACCCAGTACTTC
TRBV2,.,TRBJ2-7,TRBD2,CASSVAGRQRGGPEQYF,TGTGCCAGCAGTGTTGCAGGGAGGCAGCGGGGGGGCCCCGAGCAGTACTTC
TRBV18,.,TRBJ2-7,TRBD1,CASSPGTGNEQYF,TGTGCCAGCTCACCCGGGACAGGGAACGAGCAGTACTTC
TRBV18,.,TRBJ2-7,.,CASSPGGYEQYF,TGTGCCAGCTCACCGGGGGGTTACGAGCAGTACTTC
TRBV30,.,TRBJ2-7,.,CAWSPEDGAYEQYF,TGTGCCTGGAGTCCCGAAGACGGAGCCTACGAGCAGTACTTC
TRBV3-1/TRBV3-2,.,TRBJ1-1,.,CASSQASGNTEAFF,TGTGCCAGCAGCCAAGCCTCAGGGAACACTGAAGCTTTCTTT